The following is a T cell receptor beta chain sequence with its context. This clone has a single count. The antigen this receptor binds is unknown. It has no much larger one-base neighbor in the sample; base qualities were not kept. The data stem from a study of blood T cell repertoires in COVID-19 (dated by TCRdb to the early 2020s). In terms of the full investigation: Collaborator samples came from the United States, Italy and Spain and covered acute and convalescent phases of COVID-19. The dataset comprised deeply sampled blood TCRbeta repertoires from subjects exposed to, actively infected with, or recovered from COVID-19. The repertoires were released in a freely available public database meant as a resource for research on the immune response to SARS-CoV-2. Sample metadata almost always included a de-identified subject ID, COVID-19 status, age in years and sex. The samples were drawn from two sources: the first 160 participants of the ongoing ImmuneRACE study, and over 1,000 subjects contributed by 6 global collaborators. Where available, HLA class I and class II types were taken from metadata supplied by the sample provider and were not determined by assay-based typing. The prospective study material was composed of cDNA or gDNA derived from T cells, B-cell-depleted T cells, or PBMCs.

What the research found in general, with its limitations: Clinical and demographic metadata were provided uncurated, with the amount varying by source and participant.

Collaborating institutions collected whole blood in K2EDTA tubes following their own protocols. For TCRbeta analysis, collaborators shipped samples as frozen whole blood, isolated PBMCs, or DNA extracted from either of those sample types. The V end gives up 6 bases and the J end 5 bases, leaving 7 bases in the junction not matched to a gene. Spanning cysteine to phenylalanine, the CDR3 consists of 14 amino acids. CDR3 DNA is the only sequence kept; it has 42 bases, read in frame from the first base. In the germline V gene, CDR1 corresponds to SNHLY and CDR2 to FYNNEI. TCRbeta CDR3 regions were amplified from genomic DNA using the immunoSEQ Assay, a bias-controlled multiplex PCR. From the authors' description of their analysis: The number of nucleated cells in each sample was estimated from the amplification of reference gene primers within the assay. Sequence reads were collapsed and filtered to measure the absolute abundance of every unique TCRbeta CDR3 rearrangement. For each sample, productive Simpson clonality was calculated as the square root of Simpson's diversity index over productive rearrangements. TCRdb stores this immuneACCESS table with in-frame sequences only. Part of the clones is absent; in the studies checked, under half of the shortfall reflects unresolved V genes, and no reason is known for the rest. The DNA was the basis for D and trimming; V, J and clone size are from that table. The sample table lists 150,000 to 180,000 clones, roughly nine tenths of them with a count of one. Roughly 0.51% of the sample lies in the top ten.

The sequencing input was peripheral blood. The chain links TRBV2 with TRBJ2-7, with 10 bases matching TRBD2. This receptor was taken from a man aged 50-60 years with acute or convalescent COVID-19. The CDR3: CASRRGLAGDEQYF. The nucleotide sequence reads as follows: TGTGCCAGCAGGAGGGGGCTAGCGGGAGACGAGCAGTACTTC.